The next 8 T cell receptor beta chains were all read from a single sample in a study of vaccination effects on CD4 cells after COVID-19. Their target antigens are unknown. Scientists isolated CD4+ T cells after a roughly ten-day culture period ended. The participants, recipients of two vaccine doses, got either BNT162b2 or mRNA-1273. Produced via immunoSEQ multiplex PCR; TCRdb's table is partial and in-frame only. The top ten clones hold 2.2% of a sample with more than 60,000 clones, roughly 74% of them seen once. The sample consisted of CD4+ T cells from PBMCs cultured without peptide, taken after COVID-19 vaccination. All receptors come from a human donor who received a COVID-19 vaccine.

The V call is TRBV10-3, the J call TRBJ2-7, with 12 bases aligning to TRBD1. From germline, CDR1 is ENHRY and CDR2 SYGVKD. The length of the CDR3 is 12 residues. Germline trimming cut 10 bases from V and 6 bases from J; bases unmatched to any gene: 4. The CDR3 region has the DNA TGTGCCACGGGACAGGGGGCGCGCGAGCAGTACGTC. This gives the protein CATGQGAREQYV.

The V and J genes are TRBV6-5 and TRBJ1-4; no definite D call. The CDR3 has 14 residues. In germline, CDR1 is MNHEY, CDR2 SVGAGI. Deletions cut 6 bases from V and 0 bases from J, with 8 bases between. Here the CDR3 reads CASRGSTTNEKLFF. For the CDR3, the DNA is TGTGCCAGCAGGGGGAGTACAACTAATGAAAAACTGTTTTTT.

This clone was seen once. The genes are TRBV6-5 and TRBJ1-2; 7 bases map to TRBD1. In germline, CDR1 is MNHEY, CDR2 SVGAGI. V trimming: 7 bases; J trimming: 3 bases; junction bases outside the gene matches: 8. CDR3 length: 14 amino acids. Written as DNA, the CDR3 is TGTGCCAGCAAGAACCGGGACAGTGACTATGGCTACACCTTC. The encoded protein is CASKNRDSDYGYTF.

The rearrangement joins TRBV19 to TRBJ1-2; 8 nucleotides line up with TRBD1. This CDR3 spans 15 amino acids. Germline CDR1 is LNHDA and CDR2 is SQIVND (reference sequence). The V and J ends lost 3 bases and 5 bases, in that order; junction bases with no gene match: 8. The CDR3 DNA reads TGTGCCAGTAGTATCTCAGGGGGCCTTGGGTATGGCTACACCTTC. It yields the protein CASSISGGLGYGYTF.

The J gene is TRBJ2-1, the V gene TRBV10-3; TRBD2 aligns across 14 bases. The CDR3 is 16 amino acids. Losses at the gene ends were 5 bases for V and 7 bases for J; bases not matched to a gene: 7. The germline gives CDR1 ENHRY, CDR2 SYGVKD. The CDR3 DNA reads as TGTGCCATCAGTCAGACTAGCGGGGGGGCCTTAAATGAGCAGTTCTTC. This encodes CAISQTSGGALNEQFF.

The V call is TRBV29-1, the J call TRBJ2-5, with D unclear. Trimming left V 7 bases short and J 1 base short, with 13 bases between. The CDR3 length is 13 residues. Germline lookup yields CDR1 SQVTM and CDR2 ANQGSEA. CDR3 bases: TGCAGCGGGACGGAGCAACCCCAAGAGACCCAGTACTTC. Encoded protein: CSGTEQPQETQYF.

The chain links TRBV2 to TRBJ1-3; D is undetermined. Trimming removed 8 bases from V and 4 bases from J, with 12 bases in between. Germline V gives CDR1 SNHLY, CDR2 FYNNEI. CDR3 size: 13 residues. In nucleotides, the CDR3 is TGTGCCAGCGGGGTATCTGAAGGAAACACCATATATTTT. It codes for CASGVSEGNTIYF.

The chain joins TRBV6-5 to TRBJ2-2; 7 bases match TRBD1. This CDR3 comprises 15 residues. V was clipped by 0 bases and J by 5 bases; unmatched bases: 3. CDR1 is MNHEY and CDR2 is SVGAGI in the germline V gene. The CDR3 sequence: CASSYSGQLTGELFF. CDR3 nucleotide sequence: TGTGCCAGCAGTTACTCGGGACAGCTAACCGGGGAGCTGTTTTTT.